These T cell receptor beta chains were read from a single sample in a study of blood T cell repertoires in COVID-19. Sequencing used immunoSEQ multiplex PCR; TCRdb keeps in-frame clones, though not all of them. The profile covers 200,000 to 250,000 clones, with roughly 77% appearing a single time and 7.5% to 10% taken by the ten largest. What was sequenced was PBMCs or T cells enriched from blood (not recorded which). The receptors originated from a man aged 35 to 55 who had recovered from COVID-19. Each CDR3 is given with its conserved first and last residue. D genes are given only for firm matches. Some rows mark clone size as missing; the rest say once, few, many or name a class of expanded clone.

-,TRBJ1-5,TRBV30,-,CAWSVRDNQPQHF,TGTGCCTGGAGTGTACGGGACAATCAGCCCCAGCATTTT
-,TRBJ2-5,TRBV18,-,CASSPLAWRGQETQYF,TGTGCCAGCTCCCCGCTGGCCTGGCGGGGCCAAGAGACCCAGTACTTC
-,TRBJ2-1,TRBV12-5,-,CASGQYPGNEQFF,TGTGCTAGTGGCCAATACCCGGGCAATGAGCAGTTCTTC
-,TRBJ1-3,TRBV18,-,CASSPPNSGNTIYF,TGTGCCAGCTCACCCCCTAACTCTGGAAACACCATATATTTT
-,TRBJ1-4,TRBV3-1/TRBV3-2,-,CASSPQVSATNEKLFF,TGTGCCAGCAGCCCCCAGGTCTCTGCAACTAATGAAAAACTGTTTTTT
TRBD1,TRBJ1-1,TRBV4-2,once,CATRLGGQATTEAFF,TGTGCCACCAGACTGGGGGGACAGGCGACGACTGAAGCTTTCTTT
-,TRBJ1-2,TRBV2,few,CASRRGRDNGYTF,TGTGCCAGCAGGAGGGGCAGGGACAATGGCTACACCTTC
-,TRBJ1-2,TRBV19,-,CASRENGYTF,TGTGCCAGTAGGGAGAATGGCTACACCTTC
-,TRBJ1-4,TRBV4-2,few,CASSRREQTNEKLFF,TGTGCCAGCAGCCGCCGGGAACAGACTAATGAAAAACTGTTTTTT
-,TRBJ1-2,TRBV18,-,CASSKTGTYGYTF,TGTGCCAGCTCAAAAACAGGGACCTATGGCTACACCTTC
TRBD1,TRBJ1-4,TRBV5-8,-,CASRPKGAVEKLFF,TGTGCCAGCAGACCAAAGGGGGCAGTTGAAAAACTGTTTTTT
TRBD2,TRBJ2-3,TRBV18,few,CASSPRTSYGADTQYF,TGTGCCAGCTCACCTCGGACTAGTTATGGTGCAGATACGCAGTATTTT
-,TRBJ2-6,TRBV28,-,CASTGFSGANVLTF,TGTGCCAGCACAGGTTTCTCTGGGGCCAACGTCCTGACTTTC
-,TRBJ1-4,TRBV30,-,CAWNLPPANEKLFF,TGTGCCTGGAATCTTCCCCCAGCGAATGAAAAACTGTTTTTT
-,TRBJ2-1,TRBV13,once,CASSLGGNEQFF,TGTGCCAGCAGCTTAGGCGGCAATGAGCAGTTCTTC
-,TRBJ1-4,TRBV27,-,CASSLYGTREEKLFF,TGTGCCAGCAGTTTATATGGGACCCGGGAGGAAAAACTGTTTTTT
TRBD1,TRBJ2-7,TRBV11-3,-,CASSLGTGASYEQYF,TGTGCCAGCAGCCTCGGGACAGGGGCATCCTACGAGCAGTACTTC
-,TRBJ1-2,TRBV12-3/TRBV12-4,-,CASSGLNYGYTF,TGTGCCAGCAGTGGACTGAACTATGGCTACACCTTC
-,TRBJ2-3,TRBV19,many,CATRAGFTDTQYF,TGTGCCACCAGAGCGGGTTTCACAGATACGCAGTATTTT
-,TRBJ1-5,TRBV6-5,-,CASSRGEVSNQPQHF,TGTGCCAGCAGCAGGGGTGAGGTGAGCAATCAGCCCCAGCATTTT
TRBD1,TRBJ2-7,TRBV5-1,-,CASSLGTGNGYEQYF,TGCGCCAGCAGCTTGGGGACAGGGAACGGGTACGAGCAGTACTTC
-,TRBJ2-3,TRBV5-4,-,CASSLSTDTQYF,TGTGCCAGCAGCTTGTCGACAGATACGCAGTATTTT
-,TRBJ1-2,TRBV19,-,CASSIGAGTLGYTF,TGTGCCAGTAGTATAGGGGCTGGCACGCTCGGCTACACCTTC
-,TRBJ1-1,TRBV9,-,CASSPGISNTEAFF,TGTGCCAGCAGCCCAGGGATCTCTAACACTGAAGCTTTCTTT
-,TRBJ2-7,TRBV12-3/TRBV12-4,-,CASSLGGLGEQYF,TGTGCCAGCAGTTTAGGGGGACTTGGAGAGCAGTACTTC
-,TRBJ1-6,TRBV5-1,-,CASSFQTSTTNSPLHF,TGCGCCAGCAGCTTCCAGACAAGCACGACAAATTCACCCCTCCACTTT
TRBD1,TRBJ1-3,TRBV5-1,-,CASRPGTGSIGVGNTIYF,TGCGCCAGCAGGCCCGGGACAGGGTCAATAGGGGTCGGAAACACCATATATTTT
TRBD1,TRBJ1-3,TRBV2,-,CAIRTGAGNTIYF,TGTGCCATCAGGACAGGGGCTGGAAACACCATATATTTT
TRBD1,TRBJ1-2,TRBV28,-,CASSSPDRGYGYTF,TGTGCCAGCAGTTCACCCGACAGGGGCTATGGCTACACCTTC
TRBD2,TRBJ2-5,TRBV5-1,-,CASSHPGLAARETQYF,TGCGCCAGCAGCCACCCCGGCCTAGCGGCTCGAGAGACCCAGTACTTC
TRBD2,TRBJ2-7,TRBV30,-,CAWSVGLAGGGEQYF,TGTGCCTGGAGTGTTGGACTAGCGGGAGGCGGCGAGCAGTACTTC
TRBD2,TRBJ2-3,TRBV6-6,-,CASSTSGRGPDTQYF,TGTGCCAGCAGTACTAGCGGGAGAGGCCCAGATACGCAGTATTTT
-,TRBJ1-5,TRBV3-1/TRBV3-2,once,CASSQGVVTGPQHF,TGTGCCAGCAGCCAAGGGGTGGTTACGGGGCCCCAGCATTTT
-,TRBJ1-4,TRBV5-1,-,CASSLGIQKTNEKLFF,TGCGCCAGCAGCCTCGGGATCCAAAAAACTAATGAAAAACTGTTTTTT
TRBD1,TRBJ2-7,TRBV2,-,CASSGQGFYEQYF,TGTGCCAGCAGCGGACAGGGTTTCTACGAGCAGTACTTC
-,TRBJ1-3,TRBV6-6,-,CASSYALIGGNTIYF,TGTGCCAGCAGTTATGCCCTTATCGGGGGAAACACCATATATTTT
-,TRBJ1-2,TRBV3-1/TRBV3-2,-,CASSQGIRPGEHGYTF,TGTGCCAGCAGCCAGGGAATACGGCCGGGGGAACATGGCTACACCTTC
TRBD2,TRBJ2-3,TRBV11-3,-,CASSSRTSGELPDTQYF,TGTGCCAGCAGCTCCAGGACTAGCGGGGAACTACCAGATACGCAGTATTTT
-,TRBJ1-2,TRBV5-5,-,CASSLGWGANYGYTF,TGTGCCAGCAGCTTGGGCTGGGGAGCTAACTATGGCTACACCTTC
-,TRBJ1-3,TRBV12-1,-,CASSLPGSGSGNTIYF,TGTGCCAGCAGCCTCCCAGGGTCCGGTTCTGGAAACACCATATATTTT